The 19 T cell receptor beta chains below were found in one sample sequenced in a study of identifying expanded T cells in peripheral blood. Sequencing used immunoSEQ multiplex PCR; TCRdb keeps in-frame clones, though not all of them. The sample has some 75,000 clones; about nine tenths are singletons. What was sequenced was blood. The receptors here all came from a person between 18 and 70 years old in good health.

The chain combines TRBV7-2 with TRBJ2-3; D remains unclear. The germline gives CDR1 SGHTA, CDR2 FQGNSA. The CDR3 runs 14 residues. V shed 4 bases and J shed 2 bases, with 10 bases lying between them. CDR3 region: CASSSRPLTDTQYF. CDR3 DNA: TGTGCCAGCAGCTCGAGGCCGCTCACAGATACGCAGTATTTT.

The chain uses TRBV7-2 and TRBJ2-7; D remains unclear. The CDR3 is 11 amino acids. Germline V gives CDR1 SGHTA, CDR2 FQGNSA. Trimming took off 5 bases at V and 3 bases at J, with 5 bases between the two ends. The CDR3 region is CASSHDYEQYF. The CDR3 DNA is TGTGCCAGCAGCCATGACTACGAGCAGTACTTC.

The chain recombines TRBV18 with TRBJ1-5; TRBD1 matches at 9 bases. V shed 2 bases and J 4 bases; nucleotides not matched to a gene: 3. The CDR3 is 15 amino acids. Germline V gene lookup returns CDR1 KGHSH and CDR2 LQKENI. Here the CDR3 reads CASSPSGQGNQPQHF. The CDR3 bases are TGTGCCAGCTCACCATCAGGACAGGGGAATCAGCCCCAGCATTTT. The full variable domain, completed using reference TRBV18 and TRBJ1-5, is NAGVMQNPRHLVRRRGQEARLRCSPMKGHSHVYWYRQLPEEGLKFMVYLQKENIIDESGMPKERFSAEFPKEGPSILRIQQVVRGDSAAYFCASSPSGQGNQPQHFGDGTRLSIL.

This chain links TRBV6-6 with TRBJ2-1; perhaps TRBD2 as D (5 bases). V lost 6 bases and J 6 bases, leaving 9 bases between the germline ends. The CDR3 consists of 12 residues. CDR1 and CDR2 (germline): MNHNY, SVGAGI (reference sequence). The CDR3 loop reads CASSPAGNEQFF. The CDR3 DNA is TGTGCCAGCAGCCCCGCGGGCAATGAGCAGTTCTTC.

V and J are TRBV7-2 and TRBJ1-2; D unclear. The germline V gene has CDR1 SGHTA and CDR2 FQGNSA. The CDR3 has 13 residues. V dropped 8 bases and J dropped 5 bases, with 15 bases sitting between them. The CDR3 region has the DNA TGTGCCAGCTATCTAATCGGGGAATATGGCTACACCTTC. Protein: CASYLIGEYGYTF.

This clone has a single count. This chain uses TRBV5-6 with TRBJ2-3, with 9 bases matching TRBD2. The V segment lost 0 bases and the J segment 6 bases; nucleotides outside the gene matches: 5. The CDR3 extends over 15 amino acids. Germline CDR1 is SGHDT and CDR2 is YYEEEE. The CDR3 region has the DNA TGTGCCAGCAGCTTGGAAGGCGGGGGGGCGGATACGCAGTATTTT. Residues: CASSLEGGGADTQYF.

This clone was counted once. This chain uses TRBV2 with TRBJ1-2; D perhaps matches TRBD1 (6 bases). CDR1 and CDR2 (germline): SNHLY, FYNNEI. V was cut by 6 bases and J by 0 bases, with 20 bases left in between. This CDR3 has 17 amino acids. The CDR3: CASREKDRKGANYGYTF. In DNA form, the CDR3 reads TGTGCCAGCAGAGAAAAAGACAGGAAAGGAGCTAACTATGGCTACACCTTC.

The chain has TRBV28 and TRBJ1-5; unclear D gene. CDR1 is MDHEN and CDR2 is SYDVKM in the germline V gene. V lost 6 bases and J 4 bases, leaving 7 bases between the germline ends. The CDR3 spans 12 residues. The CDR3, as DNA: TGTGCCAGCAGACGGGTAAATCAGCCCCAGCATTTT. As protein: CASRRVNQPQHF.

The chain employs TRBV9 and TRBJ2-7, with TRBD1 identical over 7 bases. This CDR3 is built from 14 residues. Germline values: CDR1 SGDLS, CDR2 YYNGEE. Unmatched junction bases numbered 9, after V lost 4 bases and J lost 5 bases. CDR3 region: CASSPGQSAHEQYF. The DNA for the CDR3 is TGTGCCAGCAGCCCGGGACAGTCCGCCCACGAGCAGTACTTC.

The chain couples TRBV27 to TRBJ2-1; D call uncertain. V was shortened by 2 bases and J by 7 bases, with 18 bases between the two germline ends. The germline CDR1 and CDR2 sequences are MNHEY and SMNVEV (reference sequence). This CDR3 is 16 amino acids long. CDR3 residues: CASSLNWRQRENEQFF. The CDR3 coding sequence is TGTGCCAGCAGTTTAAACTGGCGGCAAAGAGAAAATGAGCAGTTCTTC.

In regard to this clone: Compared with germline, one end of the junction differs, possibly owing to a read error. In the same sample, other DNA sequences code for this CDR3. The rearrangement joins TRBV7-7 to TRBJ2-1, with a possible D match to TRBD2 (5 bases). The CDR3 consists of 15 residues. Looked up from germline, CDR1 is SSHAT and CDR2 is FNYEAQ (reference sequence). CDR3 bases: TGTGCTAGCAGCTTAGAACGGGGAAGATACAATGAGCAGTTCTTC. Its protein product is CASSLERGRYNEQFF.

The V call is TRBV4-3, the J call TRBJ2-1, with 10 nucleotides matching TRBD2. CDR3 size: 17 residues. Germline lookup yields CDR1 LGHNA and CDR2 YSLEER. V lost 0 bases and J lost 9; bases outside the gene matches: 11. This CDR3 reads CASSQDSSSGRRGEQFF. As DNA, the CDR3 is TGCGCCAGCAGCCAAGATAGTTCTAGCGGGAGAAGAGGTGAGCAGTTCTTC.

The rearrangement uses TRBV11-3 and TRBJ2-5, with 8 bases identical to TRBD2. The trim removed 5 bases at V and 3 bases at J, leaving 5 bases unmatched. CDR3 size: 14 residues. CDR1 SGHNT and CDR2 YENEEA come from the germline V gene. Here the CDR3 DNA reads TGTGCCAGCAGCCCCCGGGGGGGCGAAGAGACCCAGTACTTC. Translated, it gives CASSPRGGEETQYF.

The chain recombines TRBV7-9 with TRBJ2-1; 8 nucleotides line up with TRBD2. Germline trimming cut 5 bases from V and 4 bases from J; bases unmatched to any gene: 10. Germline V gene data show CDR1 as SEHNR and CDR2 as FQNEAQ (reference sequence). The CDR3 length is 16 residues. The DNA of the CDR3 is TGTGCCAGCAGCCCCCCGTTCGGGAGGGAATACAATGAGCAGTTCTTC. Translated, it gives CASSPPFGREYNEQFF.

The chain combines TRBV2 with TRBJ1-1; D remains ambiguous. This CDR3 is 12 amino acids long. V gave up 0 bases and J gave up 10 bases, with 9 bases separating them. CDR1 and CDR2 from the germline V gene are SNHLY and FYNNEI. The CDR3 loop reads CASSEAARVAFF. The CDR3 DNA follows: TGTGCCAGCAGTGAAGCGGCTCGGGTAGCTTTCTTT.

The chain employs TRBV13 and TRBJ2-3; TRBD2 might be the D (5 bases). There are 16 residues in the CDR3. The germline V and J ends were trimmed by 1 base and 0 bases, with 11 bases remaining between them. Germline assignment: CDR1 PRHDT and CDR2 FYEKMQ (reference sequence). The CDR3 loop is CASSLVSGPSTDTQYF. The CDR3 DNA is TGTGCCAGCAGCTTAGTAAGCGGCCCTAGCACAGATACGCAGTATTTT.

The CDR3 is CATSETLVDSYEQYF. The CDR3, as DNA: TGTGCCACCAGCGAGACCCTAGTAGACTCCTACGAGCAGTACTTC. The chain uses TRBV15 and TRBJ2-7; no clear D. There are 15 residues in the CDR3. Looked up from germline, CDR1 is LNHNV and CDR2 is YYDKDF (reference sequence). Deletions cut 5 bases from V and 0 bases from J, with 14 bases between. Full variable domain (rest looked up from reference TRBV15 and TRBJ2-7): DAMVIQNPRYQVTQFGKPVTLSCSQTLNHNVMYWYQQKSSQAPKLLFHYYDKDFNNEADTPDNFQSRRPNTSFCFLDIRSPGLGDTAMYLCATSETLVDSYEQYFGPGTRLTVT.

CDR3 in amino acids: CASSLGTHGSVNFNYGYTF. As DNA, the CDR3 is TGTGCCAGCAGCTTAGGGACACACGGCTCAGTCAATTTTAACTATGGCTACACCTTC. This chain uses TRBV7-2 with TRBJ1-2; D perhaps matches TRBD1 (5 bases). The CDR3 covers 19 residues. Between the trimmed V and J ends, which lost 1 base and 1 base, there was a span of 22 bases. The germline V gene has CDR1 SGHTA and CDR2 FQGNSA.

The chain couples TRBV5-1 to TRBJ2-3, with D tentatively TRBD1 or TRBD2 (6 bases each). The CDR3 spans 14 residues. With 2 bases removed from V and 4 bases from J, the gap between germline ends came to 11 bases. Per the germline V gene, CDR1 is SGHRS and CDR2 is YFSETQ. The DNA of the CDR3 is TGCGCCAGCAGCTTTGAGGGGGAGGCAGATACGCAGTATTTT. This codes for CASSFEGEADTQYF.